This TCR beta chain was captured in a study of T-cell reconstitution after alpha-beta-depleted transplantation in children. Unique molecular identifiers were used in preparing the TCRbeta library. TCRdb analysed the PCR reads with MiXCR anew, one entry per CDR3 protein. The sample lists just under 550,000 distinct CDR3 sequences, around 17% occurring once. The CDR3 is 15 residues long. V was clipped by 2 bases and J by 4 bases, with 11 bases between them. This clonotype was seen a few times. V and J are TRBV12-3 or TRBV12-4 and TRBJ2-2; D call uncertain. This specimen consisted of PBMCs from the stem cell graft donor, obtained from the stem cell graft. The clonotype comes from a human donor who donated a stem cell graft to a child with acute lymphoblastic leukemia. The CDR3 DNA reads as TGTGCCAGCAGTTTAAGCTCCAGACCCACCGGGGAGCTGTTTTTT. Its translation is CASSLSSRPTGELFF.